The present T cell receptor (beta chain) was sequenced within a study of PD-L1 blockade in urothelial cancer. Looking at the study overall: Prior exposure to chemotherapy in patients amounted to 0 to 3 regimens received. Analysis of blood occurred 3 weeks (second dose) and 6 weeks after treatment start.

Germline V CDR1 and CDR2: SEHNR, FQNEAQ (reference sequence). The CDR3 totals 13 residues. V gave up 7 bases and J gave up 4 bases, with 11 bases separating them. Only in-frame clones appear in the TCRdb table, and some are missing; sequencing was by immunoSEQ multiplex PCR. The data contain 30,000 or so clones, roughly 76% of them singletons. The specimen was PBMCs, collected around atezolizumab (anti-PD-L1) treatment. The chain uses TRBV7-9 and TRBJ2-1, with D possibly matching TRBD1 (6 bases). This TCR derives from a man between 45 and 60 years old with urothelial cancer. CDR3 DNA: TGTGCCAGCACCCAGGGGCAGTACAATGAGCAGTTCTTC. This encodes CASTQGQYNEQFF.